Given below is one TCR beta chain in context. CDR1 is SGHAT, CDR2 FQNNGV, per germline. V dropped 1 base and J dropped 4 bases, with 11 bases sitting between them. This CDR3 spans 14 amino acids. Methods used by the authors: Reference gene primers were amplified, and this amplification served to estimate nucleated cell counts. The protocol was immunoSEQ multiplex PCR, while the TCRdb copy is restricted to in-frame clones and leaves out a portion. V, J and clone size are those of that table, while D and trimming were read from the DNA. Of nearly 110,000 clones in the sample, about nine tenths were seen once. This sample is part of a study of blood T cell repertoires in COVID-19. As for the study in general: Acute and convalescent COVID-19 samples came from the United States, Italy and Spain. T cells, B-cell-depleted T cells, or PBMCs supplied cDNA or gDNA.

This TCR came from a man aged 50 to 59 with active or convalescent COVID-19. The genes are TRBV11-2 and TRBJ2-7; no firm D call. The sample comprised peripheral blood. The CDR3 spells CASSLGLAFYEQYF. CDR3 nucleotide sequence: TGTGCCAGCAGCTTAGGACTCGCCTTTTACGAGCAGTACTTC. Full variable domain (outside the CDR3, taken from reference TRBV11-2 and TRBJ2-7): EAGVAQSPRYKIIEKRQSVAFWCNPISGHATLYWYQQILGQGPKLLIQFQNNGVVDDSQLPKDRFSAERLKGVDSTLKIQPAKLEDSAVYLCASSLGLAFYEQYFGPGTRLTVT.